This T cell receptor beta chain was retrieved from a study of blood T cells in healthy people across ages. Russia was home to the donors, healthy Caucasian individuals aged roughly 6 to 90. Primed by a sample-barcoded 5' primer and a J-beta primer mix, a second PCR proceeded for roughly 6 to 12 cycles. TCRdb reprocessed the 5' RACE reads via MiXCR and lists one record per CDR3 protein. Among hundreds of thousands of distinct CDR3 sequences listed, roughly 43% were seen once. Germline V gene sequence: CDR1 LGHNA, CDR2 YNFKEQ. The V end was cut by 0 bases, the J end by 11 bases, with 19 bases between. The CDR3 covers 15 residues.

The chain employs TRBV4-2 and TRBJ2-5; D remains ambiguous. The sequenced sample consisted of blood. This clonotype was sampled from a young man in good health. CDR3 sequence (DNA): TGTGCCAGCAGCCAAGATAACCAGGTCCCCTACGGGCAGTACTTC. This sequence encodes CASSQDNQVPYGQYF.